This is a list of T cell receptor beta chains from one sample in a study of Japanese encephalitis immunity and Zika vaccine responses. TCRdb ran MiXCR on the 5' RACE reads and lists one entry per CDR3 protein. Of 1,600 or so distinct CDR3 sequences listed, approximately 6.6% are singletons. The sample was antigen-activated CD4+ T cells from blood, cultured, taken during a Zika inactivated vaccine study. These receptors all stem from an adult woman who received an inactivated Zika virus vaccine. Both conserved end residues are part of each CDR3. A D gene is named only where the DNA matches it firmly. Only part of the rows carry a size: once, few, many, or a class if the clone is expanded.

D,size,J,V,DNA,CDR3
TRBD1,medium-sized,TRBJ2-7,TRBV27,TGTGCCAGCAGTTTAGAAGCAGGGGGCACCTACGAGCAGTACTTC,CASSLEAGGTYEQYF
NA,medium-sized,TRBJ2-7,TRBV5-6,TGTGCCAGCAGCTTGTTGGGCCTCTTGAACCTCTCCTACGAGCAGTACTTC,CASSLLGLLNLSYEQYF
NA,many,TRBJ2-1,TRBV10-3,TGTGCCATCAGTGTTGGGACACCTCCAGGGCCCAATGAGCAGTTCTTC,CAISVGTPPGPNEQFF
NA,medium-sized,TRBJ2-7,TRBV5-1,TGCGCCAGCAGCTTGGGATCGGGGAATCTCTACGAGCAGTACTTC,CASSLGSGNLYEQYF
NA,medium-sized,TRBJ2-1,TRBV5-1,TGCGCCAGCAGCCTCGTCACCGGGTTTAACAATGAGCAGTTCTTC,CASSLVTGFNNEQFF
NA,many,TRBJ1-1,TRBV4-3,TGCGCCAGCAGCCAAGAACACAGGAGGAACACTGAAGCTTTCTTT,CASSQEHRRNTEAFF
NA,few,TRBJ2-2,TRBV5-1,TGCGCCAGCAGCTTGTCCCACAGGGCAGGCGAGACCGGGGAGCTGTTTTTT,CASSLSHRAGETGELFF
NA,medium-sized,TRBJ1-1,TRBV12-3/TRBV12-4,TGTGCCAGCAGCGCCCTAGGACGGTTGAACACTGAAGCTTTCTTT,CASSALGRLNTEAFF
NA,large,TRBJ1-3,TRBV4-2,TGTGCCAGCAGCCAGGGGGACTCCCGCTCTGGAAACACCATATATTTT,CASSQGDSRSGNTIYF
NA,many,TRBJ1-2,TRBV6-5,TGTGCCAGCAGGACGGGGGGTCCCAACTATGGCTACACCTTC,CASRTGGPNYGYTF
NA,NA,TRBJ1-2,TRBV28,TGTGCCAGCACTCTTTTGGGACGTCCTAATGGCTACACCTTC,CASTLLGRPNGYTF
NA,large,TRBJ2-5,TRBV20-1,TGCAGTGCCCCACCCGGGGGCAGAGAGACCCAGTACTTC,CSAPPGGRETQYF
TRBD2,many,TRBJ2-1,TRBV6-2/TRBV6-3,TGTGCCAGCAGTCGACGGGGGGATTACAATGAGCAGTTCTTC,CASSRRGDYNEQFF
NA,many,TRBJ1-2,TRBV9,TGTGCCAGCAGCGTAGAGGCACGGGGCTATGGCTACACCTTC,CASSVEARGYGYTF
TRBD1,NA,TRBJ1-2,TRBV6-5,TGTGCCAGCAGTCCGGGACAGCCCAACTATGGCTACACCTTC,CASSPGQPNYGYTF
TRBD1,large,TRBJ1-6,TRBV28,TGTGCCAGCAGTTTTCAATCGGGACAGGGGTATTCACCCCTCCACTTT,CASSFQSGQGYSPLHF
TRBD1,medium-sized,TRBJ2-7,TRBV4-3,TGCGCCAGCAGCCTCCAGACAGGGGAGGACGAGCAGTACTTC,CASSLQTGEDEQYF
NA,medium-sized,TRBJ1-1,TRBV20-1,TGCAGTGCTAGAGGGGACTTGACGGGATGGGAGACTGAAGCTTTCTTT,CSARGDLTGWETEAFF
NA,NA,TRBJ2-3,TRBV7-2,TGTGCCAGCAGCCCCTCGGCCGAGGCGCAGTATTTT,CASSPSAEAQYF
TRBD1,few,TRBJ2-7,TRBV28,TGTGCCAGCAAACAGGGGAGCGTAACCTACGAGCAGTACTTC,CASKQGSVTYEQYF
NA,many,TRBJ2-1,TRBV12-3/TRBV12-4,TGTGCCAGCAAGACAGCGTACAATGAGCAGTTCTTC,CASKTAYNEQFF
NA,few,TRBJ1-5,TRBV6-2/TRBV6-3,TGTGCCAGCGGGGGGGCTCAGCCCCAGCATTTT,CASGGAQPQHF
TRBD2,few,TRBJ2-3,TRBV28,TGTGCCAGCAGTACTCGGACTAGCGGGGTGGCCGCAGATACGCAGTATTTT,CASSTRTSGVAADTQYF